This T cell receptor beta chain came from a study of CXCR3-negative and CXCR3-positive naive CD8 T cells. Naivety in CD8+ T cells corresponded to a CD45RO-CCR7+CD27+CD95- phenotype. In the case of this clonotype: Its antigen is as yet unknown.

It was by 5' RACE with UMI labels that the TRB cDNA libraries were prepared. TCRdb re-called the 5' RACE reads and gives one entry per CDR3 protein, without DNA. The sample has around 96,000 distinct CDR3 sequences. Germline CDR1 reads SQVTM; CDR2 reads ANQGSEA. This CDR3 contains 12 residues. Study conclusions and caveats: Naive subsets displayed similar surface CD5, and TCR strength was inferred from TRB CDR3 properties. Similar TRBV-TRBJ usage was seen in naive cells (both CXCR3-negative and CXCR3-positive), but memory cells differed. CXCR3-positive naive cells had more hydrophobic TRB CDR3s than CXCR3-negative naive cells.

V and J are TRBV29-1 and TRBJ1-2; TCRdb calls TRBD1, which cannot be checked without DNA. The sequenced sample was naive CXCR3- CD8+ T cells from blood. Described subset: CD45RO-CCR7+CD27+CD95- naive CD8+ T cells lacking CXCR3 (TNR3-). This TCR derives from a human donor in good health. Some clones in this sample may be carry-over from other donors' samples. The CDR3 protein is CSVEGQNYGYTF.